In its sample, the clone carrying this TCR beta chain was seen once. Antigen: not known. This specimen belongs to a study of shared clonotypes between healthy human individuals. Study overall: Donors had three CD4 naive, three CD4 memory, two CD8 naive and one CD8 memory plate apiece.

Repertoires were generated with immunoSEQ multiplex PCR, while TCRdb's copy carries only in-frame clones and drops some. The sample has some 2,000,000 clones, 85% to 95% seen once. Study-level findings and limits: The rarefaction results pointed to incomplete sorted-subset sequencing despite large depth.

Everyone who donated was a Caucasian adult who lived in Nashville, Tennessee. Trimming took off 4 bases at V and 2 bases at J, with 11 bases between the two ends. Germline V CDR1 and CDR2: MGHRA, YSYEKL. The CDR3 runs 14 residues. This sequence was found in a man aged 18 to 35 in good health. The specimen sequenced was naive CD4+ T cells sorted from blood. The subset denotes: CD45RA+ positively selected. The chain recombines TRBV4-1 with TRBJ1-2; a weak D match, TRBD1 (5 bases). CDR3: CASSPRVANYGYTF. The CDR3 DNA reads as TGCGCCAGCAGCCCCAGGGTTGCCAACTATGGCTACACCTTC.